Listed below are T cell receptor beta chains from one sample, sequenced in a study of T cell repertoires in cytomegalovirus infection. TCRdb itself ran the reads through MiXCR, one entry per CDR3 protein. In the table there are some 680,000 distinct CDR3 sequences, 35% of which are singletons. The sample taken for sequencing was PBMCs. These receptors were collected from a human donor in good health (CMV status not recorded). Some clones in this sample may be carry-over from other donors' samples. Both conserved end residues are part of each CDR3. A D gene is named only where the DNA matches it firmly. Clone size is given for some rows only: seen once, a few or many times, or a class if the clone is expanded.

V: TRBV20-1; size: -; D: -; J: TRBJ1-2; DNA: TGCAGTGCTAGATCCCCGACTGAGAGCTATGGCTACACCTTC; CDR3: CSARSPTESYGYTF
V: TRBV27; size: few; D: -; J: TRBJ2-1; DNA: TGTGCCAGCAGTTTCCAGCGGGTTGACAATGAGCAGTTCTTC; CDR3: CASSFQRVDNEQFF
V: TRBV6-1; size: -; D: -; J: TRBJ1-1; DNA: TGTGCCAGCAGTTCAGGTGTTGGAGTCAGGAACACTGAAGCTTTCTTT; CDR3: CASSSGVGVRNTEAFF
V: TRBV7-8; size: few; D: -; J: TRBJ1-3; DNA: TGTGCCAGCAGCGTAGGCTTACACACCATATATTTT; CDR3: CASSVGLHTIYF
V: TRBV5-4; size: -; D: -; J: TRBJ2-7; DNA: TGTGCCAGCAGCTTCGCTTCCGGTGTCGAGCAGTACTTC; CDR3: CASSFASGVEQYF
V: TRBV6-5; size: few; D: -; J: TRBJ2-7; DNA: TGTGCCAGCACCACGTCAGGGGACTCCTACGAGCAGTACTTC; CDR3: CASTTSGDSYEQYF
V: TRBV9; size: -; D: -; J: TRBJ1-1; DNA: TGTGCCAGCAGCGACCAAAAGGGGAACACTGAAGCTTTCTTT; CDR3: CASSDQKGNTEAFF
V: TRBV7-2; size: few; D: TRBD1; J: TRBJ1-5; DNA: TGTGCCAGCAGCTCTCAAATGGGACAGGGGGCAAGGCAGCCCCAGCATTTT; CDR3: CASSSQMGQGARQPQHF
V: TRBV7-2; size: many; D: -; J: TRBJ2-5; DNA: TGTGCCAGCAGCTTAGAACTGGCGACTCGCAGACGGGAGACCCAGTACTTC; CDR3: CASSLELATRRRETQYF
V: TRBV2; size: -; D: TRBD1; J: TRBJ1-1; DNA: TGTGCCAGCGAGCCAGGGGGTTTGAACACTGAAGCTTTCTTT; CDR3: CASEPGGLNTEAFF
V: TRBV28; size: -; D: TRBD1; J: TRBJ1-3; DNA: TGTGCCAGCAGTTTAGTGGGACAGGGACACACCATATATTTT; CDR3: CASSLVGQGHTIYF
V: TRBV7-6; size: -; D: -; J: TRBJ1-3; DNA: TGTGCCAGCAGGGGGGGATTGATGCGCCACTCTGGAAACACCATATATTTT; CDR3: CASRGGLMRHSGNTIYF
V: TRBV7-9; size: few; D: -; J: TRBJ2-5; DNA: TGTGCCAGCAGCTTGCGGACTGGAAACCAAGAGACCCAGTACTTC; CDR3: CASSLRTGNQETQYF
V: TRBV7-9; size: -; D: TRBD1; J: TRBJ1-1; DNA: TGTGCCAGCAGCCCTAGGACAGGGAGTAGCACTGAAGCTTTCTTT; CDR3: CASSPRTGSSTEAFF
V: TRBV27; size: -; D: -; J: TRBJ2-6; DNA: TGTGCCAGCAGACTAGAATCTGGGGCCAACGTCCTGACTTTC; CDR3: CASRLESGANVLTF
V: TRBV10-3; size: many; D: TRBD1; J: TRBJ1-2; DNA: TGTGCCATCAGTGATTCGGACAGGGCCAACTATGGCTACACCTTC; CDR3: CAISDSDRANYGYTF
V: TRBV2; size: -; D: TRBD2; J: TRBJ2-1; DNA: TGTGCCAGCAGTGTGGGGCTTACAGGGACTAGCAATGAGCAGTTCTTC; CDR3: CASSVGLTGTSNEQFF
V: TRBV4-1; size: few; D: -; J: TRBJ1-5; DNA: TGCGCCAGCAGCCAAGATTATGGAGGGAGTAGCAATCAGCCCCAGCATTTT; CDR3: CASSQDYGGSSNQPQHF
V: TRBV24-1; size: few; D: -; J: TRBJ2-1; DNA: TGTGCCACCAGTGATGTCCCCCTTTCAAGTGTGGATGAGCAGTTCTTC; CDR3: CATSDVPLSSVDEQFF
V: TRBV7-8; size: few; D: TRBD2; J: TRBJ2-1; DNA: TGTGCCAGCAGCTTAGGGGCTAGCGGGAGACCCTACAATGAGCAGTTCTTC; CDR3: CASSLGASGRPYNEQFF
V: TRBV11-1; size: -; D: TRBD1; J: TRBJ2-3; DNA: TGTGCCAGCAGGGACGACAGGGGATACACAGATACGCAGTATTTT; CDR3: CASRDDRGYTDTQYF
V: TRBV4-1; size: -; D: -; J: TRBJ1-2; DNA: TGCGCCAGCAGCCAAGACCCACAGACTAACTATGGCTACACCTTC; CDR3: CASSQDPQTNYGYTF
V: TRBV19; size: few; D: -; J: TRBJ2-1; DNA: TGTGCCAGTAGCAACACGGGAGTCTCCTACAATGAGCAGTTCTTC; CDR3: CASSNTGVSYNEQFF
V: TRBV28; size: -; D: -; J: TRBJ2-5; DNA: TGTGCCAGCAGTTTTGACCAACAAGAGACCCAGTACTTC; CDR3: CASSFDQQETQYF
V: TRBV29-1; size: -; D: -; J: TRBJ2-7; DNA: TGCAGCGTTGAAGTGAGGGCCGAGCAGTACTTC; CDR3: CSVEVRAEQYF
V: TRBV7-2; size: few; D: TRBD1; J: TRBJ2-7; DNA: TGTGCCAGCAGCTTACCAGGACAGGGGGCCTACGAGCAGTACTTC; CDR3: CASSLPGQGAYEQYF
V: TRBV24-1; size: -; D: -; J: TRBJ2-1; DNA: TGTGCCACCAAGGTCGGGAGAAGCTCCTACAATGAGCAGTTCTTC; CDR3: CATKVGRSSYNEQFF
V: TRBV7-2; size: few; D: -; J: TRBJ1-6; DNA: TGTGCCAGCAGCCCCACGACATGGTTAGGGGATTCACCCCTCCACTTT; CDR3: CASSPTTWLGDSPLHF
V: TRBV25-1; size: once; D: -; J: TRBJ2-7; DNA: TGTGCCAGCAGTTGGACAGAGACCTACGAGCAGTACTTC; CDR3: CASSWTETYEQYF
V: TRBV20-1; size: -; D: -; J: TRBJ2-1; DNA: TGCAGTGCTGAGCCCTGGGCCAATGAGCAGTTCTTC; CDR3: CSAEPWANEQFF
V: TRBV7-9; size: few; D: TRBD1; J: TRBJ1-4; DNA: TGTGCCAGCAGCCTCGGGACAGGGGGGGATGAAAAACTGTTTTTT; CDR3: CASSLGTGGDEKLFF
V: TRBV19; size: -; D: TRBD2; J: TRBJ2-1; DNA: TGTGCCAGTAGTATTCTGGGACTAGCGGGCAATGAGCAGTTCTTC; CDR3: CASSILGLAGNEQFF
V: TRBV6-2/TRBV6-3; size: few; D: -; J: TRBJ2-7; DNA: TGTGCCAGCACCTTATTGGGCGGCTACGAGCAGTACTTC; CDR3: CASTLLGGYEQYF